This record concerns one T cell receptor beta chain sequence. How the authors handled the data: How many nucleated cells were present was estimated from reference gene primer amplification. Generated by immunoSEQ multiplex PCR, the TCRdb table keeps only in-frame clones and is missing some. The D gene and trimming were derived from the DNA, and the V and J assignments and clone size from that table. The repertoire holds about 290,000 clones, with about 85% as singletons. This entry comes from a study of blood T cell repertoires in COVID-19. Study overall: Acute-phase and convalescent COVID-19 samples originated in the United States, Italy and Spain. Sample material is recorded as cDNA or gDNA derived from T cells, B-cell-depleted T cells, or PBMCs.

Trimming took 0 bases from V and 2 from J; bases not matched to a gene: 10. Germline values: CDR1 SEHNR, CDR2 FQNEAQ (reference sequence). The CDR3 consists of 19 residues. Sequencing was done on a sample of peripheral blood. This clonotype was sampled from a woman aged 45-60 years with active or convalescent COVID-19. The J gene is TRBJ2-2, the V gene TRBV7-9; 9 bases line up with TRBD2. The chain's CDR3 is CASSLARLVAGENTGELFF. As DNA, the CDR3 is TGTGCCAGCAGCTTAGCGAGATTGGTAGCGGGAGAAAACACCGGGGAGCTGTTTTTT. Filled out from reference TRBV7-9 and TRBJ2-2, the complete variable domain reads DTGVSQNPRHKITKRGQNVTFRCDPISEHNRLYWYRQTLGQGPEFLTYFQNEAQLEKSRLLSDRFSAERPKGSFSTLEIQRTEQGDSAMYLCASSLARLVAGENTGELFFGEGSRLTVL.